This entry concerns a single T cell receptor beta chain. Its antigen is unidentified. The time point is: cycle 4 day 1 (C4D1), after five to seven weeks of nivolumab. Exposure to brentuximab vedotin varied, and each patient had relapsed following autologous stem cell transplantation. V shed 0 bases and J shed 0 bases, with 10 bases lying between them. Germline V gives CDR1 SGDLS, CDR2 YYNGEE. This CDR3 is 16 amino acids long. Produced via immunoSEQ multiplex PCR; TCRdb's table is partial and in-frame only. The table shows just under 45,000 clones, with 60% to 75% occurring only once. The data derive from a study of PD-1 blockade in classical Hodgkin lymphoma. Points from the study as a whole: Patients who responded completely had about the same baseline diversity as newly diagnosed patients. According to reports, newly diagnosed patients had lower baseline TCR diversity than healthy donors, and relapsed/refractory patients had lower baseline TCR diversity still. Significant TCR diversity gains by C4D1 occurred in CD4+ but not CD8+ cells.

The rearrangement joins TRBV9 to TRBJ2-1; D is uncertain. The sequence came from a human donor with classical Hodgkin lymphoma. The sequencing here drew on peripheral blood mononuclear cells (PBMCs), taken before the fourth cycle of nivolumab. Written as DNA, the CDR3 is TGTGCCAGCAGCGTAGTAGGCGGAAGCTCCTACAATGAGCAGTTCTTC. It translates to CASSVVGGSSYNEQFF.